Listed below are T cell receptor beta chains from one sample, sequenced in a study of T-cell reconstitution after alpha-beta-depleted transplantation in children. MiXCR was run by TCRdb on the PCR reads, yielding one entry per CDR3 protein. Of fewer than 1 million distinct CDR3 sequences in the sample, roughly 15% were seen once. The material was PBMCs, mostly from graft donor cells, obtained 360 days after TCRalphabeta/CD19-depleted stem cell transplant. These receptors all come from a male patient between 5 and 17 years old who had a stem cell transplant for acute lymphoblastic leukemia, so the T cells may come from the graft donor. CDR3s include the opening cysteine and the closing phenylalanine or tryptophan. A D gene is named only where the DNA matches it firmly. Only part of the rows carry a size: once, few, many, or a class if the clone is expanded.

size: -; D: TRBD1; V: TRBV7-9; J: TRBJ2-7; length: 16; CDR3: CASSPLPGQGVGEQYF; DNA: TGTGCCAGCAGCCCTCTCCCGGGACAGGGCGTAGGGGAGCAGTACTTC
size: -; D: TRBD1; V: TRBV11-2; J: TRBJ1-1; length: 14; CDR3: CASSLATGATEAFF; DNA: TGTGCCAGCAGCTTAGCGACAGGGGCCACTGAAGCTTTCTTT
size: many; D: -; V: TRBV12-3/TRBV12-4; J: TRBJ2-7; length: 14; CDR3: CASSLRQLPYEQYF; DNA: TGTGCCAGCAGTCTCCGACAGCTACCCTACGAGCAGTACTTC
size: few; D: -; V: TRBV19; J: TRBJ1-5; length: 13; CDR3: CASSIDLSQPQHF; DNA: TGTGCCAGTAGTATAGATCTGAGTCAGCCCCAGCATTTT
size: few; D: TRBD1; V: TRBV5-1; J: TRBJ2-7; length: 15; CDR3: CASSLTGGGTYEQYF; DNA: TGCGCCAGCAGCCTGACAGGGGGCGGAACCTACGAGCAGTACTTC
size: few; D: -; V: TRBV5-1; J: TRBJ1-1; length: 13; CDR3: CASSNELSTEAFF; DNA: TGCGCCAGCAGCAATGAACTAAGCACTGAAGCTTTCTTT
size: -; D: -; V: TRBV6-1; J: TRBJ1-4; length: 14; CDR3: CASSSPRSNEKLFF; DNA: TGTGCCAGCAGCTCTCCTAGGAGTAATGAAAAACTGTTTTTT
size: few; D: TRBD1; V: TRBV4-1; J: TRBJ2-1; length: 16; CDR3: CASSQIPGTGYNEQFF; DNA: TGCGCCAGCAGCCAAATCCCCGGGACAGGTTACAATGAGCAGTTCTTC
size: few; D: -; V: TRBV13; J: TRBJ2-5; length: 15; CDR3: CASSPLYSGQETQYF; DNA: TGTGCCAGCAGCCCCCTGTATAGCGGACAAGAGACCCAGTACTTC
size: few; D: -; V: TRBV20-1; J: TRBJ1-5; length: 15; CDR3: CSARPGSRANQPQHF; DNA: TGCAGTGCTAGACCGGGCTCCAGGGCGAATCAGCCCCAGCATTTT
size: -; D: TRBD1; V: TRBV7-9; J: TRBJ2-7; length: 14; CDR3: CASSTTGVSYEQYF; DNA: TGTGCCAGCAGTACGACAGGGGTTTCCTACGAGCAGTACTTC
size: -; D: -; V: TRBV6-1; J: TRBJ1-1; length: 14; CDR3: CASRPGRGNTEAFF; DNA: TGTGCCAGCAGGCCGGGACGGGGGAACACTGAAGCTTTCTTT
size: few; D: -; V: TRBV12-3/TRBV12-4; J: TRBJ2-3; length: 17; CDR3: CASSPSQGGPDTDTQYF; DNA: TGTGCCAGCAGTCCATCACAAGGGGGGCCAGACACAGATACGCAGTATTTT
size: -; D: TRBD2; V: TRBV5-1; J: TRBJ2-2; length: 16; CDR3: CASSLATSGYTGELFF; DNA: TGCGCCAGCAGCTTGGCGACTAGCGGCTACACCGGGGAGCTGTTTTTT
size: -; D: -; V: TRBV7-8; J: TRBJ2-1; length: 18; CDR3: CASSPLKGERRTYNEQFF; DNA: TGTGCCAGCAGCCCTCTTAAGGGAGAGCGGAGAACCTACAATGAGCAGTTCTTC
size: -; D: -; V: TRBV4-2; J: TRBJ2-2; length: 14; CDR3: CASRHDRSTGELFF; DNA: TGTGCCAGCCGCCACGACCGCTCCACCGGGGAGCTGTTTTTT
size: -; D: -; V: TRBV4-2; J: TRBJ2-7; length: 14; CDR3: CAMGLGTQTYEQYF; DNA: TGTGCCATGGGCCTGGGGACCCAGACCTACGAGCAGTACTTC
size: -; D: -; V: TRBV12-3/TRBV12-4; J: TRBJ2-5; length: 15; CDR3: CASSPSRGSSKTQYF; DNA: TGTGCCAGCAGTCCCTCCAGAGGGAGTTCGAAGACCCAGTACTTC
size: few; D: -; V: TRBV12-3/TRBV12-4; J: TRBJ2-3; length: 16; CDR3: CASSAPPSGRTDTQYF; DNA: TGTGCCAGCAGTGCCCCTCCATCCGGCCGCACAGATACGCAGTATTTT
size: few; D: -; V: TRBV12-3/TRBV12-4; J: TRBJ2-1; length: 17; CDR3: CASSFSQDVHYDNEQFF; DNA: TGTGCCAGCAGTTTTTCCCAGGACGTCCATTACGACAATGAGCAGTTCTTC
size: many; D: -; V: TRBV5-1; J: TRBJ2-1; length: 15; CDR3: CASSSGAGSYNEQFF; DNA: TGCGCCAGCAGCTCCGGGGCGGGATCCTACAATGAGCAGTTCTTC
size: many; D: TRBD2; V: TRBV20-1; J: TRBJ2-1; length: 13; CDR3: CSALTSGSYEQFF; DNA: TGCAGTGCTCTGACTAGCGGGAGTTATGAGCAGTTCTTC